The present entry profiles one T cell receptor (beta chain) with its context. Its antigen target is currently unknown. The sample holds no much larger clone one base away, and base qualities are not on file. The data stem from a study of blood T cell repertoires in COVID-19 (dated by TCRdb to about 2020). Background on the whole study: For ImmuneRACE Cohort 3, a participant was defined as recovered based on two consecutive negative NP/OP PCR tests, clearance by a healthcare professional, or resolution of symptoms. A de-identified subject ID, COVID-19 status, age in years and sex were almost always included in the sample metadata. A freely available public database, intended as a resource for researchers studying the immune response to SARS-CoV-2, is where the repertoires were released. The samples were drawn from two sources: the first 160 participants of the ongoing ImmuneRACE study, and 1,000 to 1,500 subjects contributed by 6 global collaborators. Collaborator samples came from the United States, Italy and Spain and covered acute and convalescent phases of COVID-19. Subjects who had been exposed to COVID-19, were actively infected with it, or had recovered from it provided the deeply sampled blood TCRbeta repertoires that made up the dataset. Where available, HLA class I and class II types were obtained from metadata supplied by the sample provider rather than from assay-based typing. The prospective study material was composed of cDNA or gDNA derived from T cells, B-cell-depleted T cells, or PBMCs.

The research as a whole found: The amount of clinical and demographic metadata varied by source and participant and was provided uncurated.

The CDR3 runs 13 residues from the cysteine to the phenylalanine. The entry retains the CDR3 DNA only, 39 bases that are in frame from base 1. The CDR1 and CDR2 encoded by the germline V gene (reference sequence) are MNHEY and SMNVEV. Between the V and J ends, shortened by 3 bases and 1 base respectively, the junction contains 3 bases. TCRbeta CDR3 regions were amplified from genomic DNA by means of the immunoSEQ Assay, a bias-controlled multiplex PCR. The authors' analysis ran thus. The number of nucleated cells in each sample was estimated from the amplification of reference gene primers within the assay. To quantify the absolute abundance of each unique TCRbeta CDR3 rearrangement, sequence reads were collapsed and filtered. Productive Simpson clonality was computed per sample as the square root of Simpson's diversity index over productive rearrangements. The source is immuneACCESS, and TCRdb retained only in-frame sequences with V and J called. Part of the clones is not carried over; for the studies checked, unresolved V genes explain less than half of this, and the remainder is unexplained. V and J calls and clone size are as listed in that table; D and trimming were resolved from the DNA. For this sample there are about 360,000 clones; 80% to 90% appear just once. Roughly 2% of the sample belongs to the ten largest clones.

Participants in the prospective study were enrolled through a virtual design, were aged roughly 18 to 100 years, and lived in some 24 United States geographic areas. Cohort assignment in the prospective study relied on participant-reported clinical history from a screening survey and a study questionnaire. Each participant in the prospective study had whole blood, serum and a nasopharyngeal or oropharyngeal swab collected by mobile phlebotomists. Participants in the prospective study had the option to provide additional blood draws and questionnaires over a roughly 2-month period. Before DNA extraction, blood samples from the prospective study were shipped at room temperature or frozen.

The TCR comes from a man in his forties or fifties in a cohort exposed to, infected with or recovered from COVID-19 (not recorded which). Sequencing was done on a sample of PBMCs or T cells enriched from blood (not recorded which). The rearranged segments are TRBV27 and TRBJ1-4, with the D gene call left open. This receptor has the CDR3 CASSFRTNEKLFF. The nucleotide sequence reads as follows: TGTGCCAGCAGTTTCAGAACTAATGAAAAACTGTTTTTT.